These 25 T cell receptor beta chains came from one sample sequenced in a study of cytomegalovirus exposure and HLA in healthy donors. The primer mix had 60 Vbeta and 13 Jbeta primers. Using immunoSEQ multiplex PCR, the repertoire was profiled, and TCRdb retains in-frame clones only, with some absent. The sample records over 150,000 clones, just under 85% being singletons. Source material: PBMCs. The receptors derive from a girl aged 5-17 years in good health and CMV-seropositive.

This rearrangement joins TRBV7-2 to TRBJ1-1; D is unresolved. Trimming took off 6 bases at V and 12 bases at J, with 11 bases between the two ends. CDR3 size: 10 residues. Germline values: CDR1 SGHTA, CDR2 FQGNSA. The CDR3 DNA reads TGTGCCAGCAGGACACATCAATCTTTCTTT. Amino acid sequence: CASRTHQSFF.

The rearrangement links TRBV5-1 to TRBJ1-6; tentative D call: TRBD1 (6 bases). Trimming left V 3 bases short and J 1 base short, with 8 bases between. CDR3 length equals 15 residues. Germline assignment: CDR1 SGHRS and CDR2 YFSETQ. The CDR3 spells CASSSGTSYNSPLHF. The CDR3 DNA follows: TGCGCCAGCAGCTCGGGGACATCCTATAATTCACCCCTCCACTTT.

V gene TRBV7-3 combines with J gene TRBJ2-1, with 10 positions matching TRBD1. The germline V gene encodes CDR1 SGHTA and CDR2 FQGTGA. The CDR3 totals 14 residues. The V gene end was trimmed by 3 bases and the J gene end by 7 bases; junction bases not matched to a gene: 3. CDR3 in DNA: TGTGCCAGCAGCTTGGGACAGGGGAGGAATGAGCAGTTCTTC. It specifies CASSLGQGRNEQFF. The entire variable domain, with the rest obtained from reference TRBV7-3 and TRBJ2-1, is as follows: GAGVSQTPSNKVTEKGKYVELRCDPISGHTALYWYRQSLGQGPEFLIYFQGTGAADDSGLPNDRFFAVRPEGSVSTLKIQRTERGDSAVYLCASSLGQGRNEQFFGPGTRLTVL.

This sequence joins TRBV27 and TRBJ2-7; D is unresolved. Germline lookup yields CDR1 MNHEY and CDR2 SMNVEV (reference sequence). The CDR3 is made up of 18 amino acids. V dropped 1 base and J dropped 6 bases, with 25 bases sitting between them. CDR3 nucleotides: TGTGCCAGCAGTTTATTGTACTCGGAGAGAGCGTTTCACCGCGAGCAGTACTTC. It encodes CASSLLYSERAFHREQYF.

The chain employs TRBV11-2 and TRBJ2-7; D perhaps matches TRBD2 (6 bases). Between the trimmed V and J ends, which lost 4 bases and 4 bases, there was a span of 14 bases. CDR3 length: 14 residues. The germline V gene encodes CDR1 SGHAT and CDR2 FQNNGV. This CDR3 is CASSWQGTFYEQYF. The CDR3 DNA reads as TGTGCCAGCAGCTGGCAAGGGACTTTTTACGAGCAGTACTTC.

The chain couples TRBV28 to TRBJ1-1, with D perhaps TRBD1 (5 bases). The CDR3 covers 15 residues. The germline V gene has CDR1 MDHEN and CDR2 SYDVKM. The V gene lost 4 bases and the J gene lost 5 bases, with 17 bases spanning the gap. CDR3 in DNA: TGTGCCAGCAGTTCCGGGACCGCTGGAGGGACTGAAGCTTTCTTT. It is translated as CASSSGTAGGTEAFF.

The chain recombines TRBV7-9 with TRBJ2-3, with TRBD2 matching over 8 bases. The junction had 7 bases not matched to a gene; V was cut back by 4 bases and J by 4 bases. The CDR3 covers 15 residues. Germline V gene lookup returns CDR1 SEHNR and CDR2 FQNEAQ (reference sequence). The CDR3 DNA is TGTGCCAGCAGCTCCTCAGCGGGGGCCGCAGATACGCAGTATTTT. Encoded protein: CASSSSAGAADTQYF.

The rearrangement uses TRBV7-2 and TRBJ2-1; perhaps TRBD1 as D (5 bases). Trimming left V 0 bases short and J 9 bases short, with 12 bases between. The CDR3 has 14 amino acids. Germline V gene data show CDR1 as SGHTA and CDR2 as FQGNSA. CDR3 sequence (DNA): TGTGCCAGCAGCTTAGCTGATCGAAGGGGTGAGCAGTTCTTC. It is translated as CASSLADRRGEQFF.

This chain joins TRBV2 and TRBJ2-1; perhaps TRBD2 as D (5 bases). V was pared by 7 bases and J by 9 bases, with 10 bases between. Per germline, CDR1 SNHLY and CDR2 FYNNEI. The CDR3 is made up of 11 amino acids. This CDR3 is CASKNRGEQFF. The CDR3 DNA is TGTGCCAGCAAAAATCGGGGTGAGCAGTTCTTC.

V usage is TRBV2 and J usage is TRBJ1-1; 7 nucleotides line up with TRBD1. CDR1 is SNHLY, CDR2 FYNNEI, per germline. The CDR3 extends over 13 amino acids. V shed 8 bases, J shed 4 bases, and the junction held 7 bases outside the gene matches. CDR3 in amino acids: CASGRQGSTEAFF. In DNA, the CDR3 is TGTGCCAGCGGTCGACAGGGCAGCACTGAAGCTTTCTTT.

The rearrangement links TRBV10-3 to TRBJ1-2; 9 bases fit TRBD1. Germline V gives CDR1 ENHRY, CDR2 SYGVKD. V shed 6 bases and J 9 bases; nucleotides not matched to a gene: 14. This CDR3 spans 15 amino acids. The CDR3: CAIRQQGAMRESYTF. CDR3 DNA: TGTGCCATCAGGCAACAGGGGGCGATGAGAGAAAGCTACACCTTC.

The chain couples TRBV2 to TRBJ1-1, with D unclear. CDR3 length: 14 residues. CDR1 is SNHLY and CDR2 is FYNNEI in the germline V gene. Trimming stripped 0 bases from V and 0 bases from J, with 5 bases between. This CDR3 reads CASSEALMNTEAFF. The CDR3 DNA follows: TGTGCCAGCAGTGAAGCGCTAATGAACACTGAAGCTTTCTTT.

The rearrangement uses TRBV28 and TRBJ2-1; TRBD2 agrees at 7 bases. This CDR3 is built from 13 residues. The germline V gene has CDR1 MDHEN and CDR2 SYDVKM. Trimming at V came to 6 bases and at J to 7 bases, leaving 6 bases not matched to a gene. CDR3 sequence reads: CASRKRGDNEQFF. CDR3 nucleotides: TGTGCCAGCAGAAAGCGGGGTGATAATGAGCAGTTCTTC.

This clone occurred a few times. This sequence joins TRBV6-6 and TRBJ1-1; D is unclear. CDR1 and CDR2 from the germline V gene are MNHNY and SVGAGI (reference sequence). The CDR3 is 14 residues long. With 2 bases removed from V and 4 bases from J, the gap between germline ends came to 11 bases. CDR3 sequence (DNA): TGTGCCAGCAGTTACCTTAACAGAGCCACTGAAGCTTTCTTT. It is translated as CASSYLNRATEAFF.

The CDR3 nucleotides are TGTGCCAGCAGCCCGGGGTTCTACGAGCAGTACTTC. Its translation: CASSPGFYEQYF. The V gene is TRBV9, the J gene TRBJ2-7; tentatively, D is TRBD2 (5 bases). Germline CDR1 reads SGDLS; CDR2 reads YYNGEE. The CDR3 contains 12 residues. Trimming removed 4 bases at V and 3 bases at J, with 8 bases between. Looking up the rest from reference TRBV9 and TRBJ2-7 gives the full variable domain: DSGVTQTPKHLITATGQRVTLRCSPRSGDLSVYWYQQSLDQGLQFLIQYYNGEERAKGNILERFSAQQFPDLHSELNLSSLELGDSALYFCASSPGFYEQYFGPGTRLTVT.

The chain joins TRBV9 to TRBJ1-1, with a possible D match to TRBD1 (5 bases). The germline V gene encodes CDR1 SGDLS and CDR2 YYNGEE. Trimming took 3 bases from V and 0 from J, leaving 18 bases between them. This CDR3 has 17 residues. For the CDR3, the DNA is TGTGCCAGCAGCGCCTCGGGGGATGGACCGATGAACACTGAAGCTTTCTTT. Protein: CASSASGDGPMNTEAFF.

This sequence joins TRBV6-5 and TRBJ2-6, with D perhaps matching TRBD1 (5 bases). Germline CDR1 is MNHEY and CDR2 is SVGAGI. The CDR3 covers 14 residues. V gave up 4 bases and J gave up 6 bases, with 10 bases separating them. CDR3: CASSFDSLANVLTF. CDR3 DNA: TGTGCCAGCAGTTTCGACAGCTTGGCCAACGTCCTGACTTTC.

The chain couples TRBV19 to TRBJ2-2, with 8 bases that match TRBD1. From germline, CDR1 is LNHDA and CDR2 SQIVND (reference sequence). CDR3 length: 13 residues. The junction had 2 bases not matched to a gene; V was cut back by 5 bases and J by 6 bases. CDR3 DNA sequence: TGTGCCAGTAGTCCGACAGGGGCCGGGGAGCTGTTTTTT. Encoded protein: CASSPTGAGELFF.

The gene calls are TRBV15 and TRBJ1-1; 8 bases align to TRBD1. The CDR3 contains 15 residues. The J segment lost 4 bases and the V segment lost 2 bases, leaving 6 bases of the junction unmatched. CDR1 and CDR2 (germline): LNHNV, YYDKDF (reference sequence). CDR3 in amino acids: CATSRSNQGATEAFF. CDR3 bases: TGTGCCACCAGCAGATCTAATCAGGGGGCCACTGAAGCTTTCTTT.

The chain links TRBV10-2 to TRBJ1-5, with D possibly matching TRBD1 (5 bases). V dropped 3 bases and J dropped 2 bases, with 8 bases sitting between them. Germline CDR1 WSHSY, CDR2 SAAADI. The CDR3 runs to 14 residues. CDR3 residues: CASSDRVGNQPQHF. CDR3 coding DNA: TGCGCCAGCAGTGACAGGGTCGGCAATCAGCCCCAGCATTTT.

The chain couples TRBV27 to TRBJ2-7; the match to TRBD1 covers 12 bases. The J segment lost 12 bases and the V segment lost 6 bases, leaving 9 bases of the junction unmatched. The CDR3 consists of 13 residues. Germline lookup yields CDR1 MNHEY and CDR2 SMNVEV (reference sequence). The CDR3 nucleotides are TGTGCCAGCAGGTACCGGGACAGGGGGCTTGCGTACTTC. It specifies CASRYRDRGLAYF.

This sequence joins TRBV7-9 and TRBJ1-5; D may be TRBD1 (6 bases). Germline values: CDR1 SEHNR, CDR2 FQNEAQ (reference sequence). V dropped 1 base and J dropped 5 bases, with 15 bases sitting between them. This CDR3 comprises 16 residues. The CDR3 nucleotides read TGTGCCAGCAGCTTAGTAGGGGGGGGCGGCGATCAGCCCCAGCATTTT. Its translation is CASSLVGGGGDQPQHF.

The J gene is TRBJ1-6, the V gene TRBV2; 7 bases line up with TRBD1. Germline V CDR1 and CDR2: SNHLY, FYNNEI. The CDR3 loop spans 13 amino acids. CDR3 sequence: CGIQGRSNSPLHF. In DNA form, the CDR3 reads TGTGGGATACAGGGGAGGAGTAATTCACCCCTCCACTTT.

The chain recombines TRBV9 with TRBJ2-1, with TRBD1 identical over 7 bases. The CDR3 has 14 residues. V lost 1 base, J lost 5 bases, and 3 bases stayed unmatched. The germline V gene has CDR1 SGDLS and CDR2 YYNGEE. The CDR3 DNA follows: TGTGCCAGCAGCGTAAGACAGGGAGACAATGAGCAGTTCTTC. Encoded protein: CASSVRQGDNEQFF.

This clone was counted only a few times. CDR3 region: CASSSQNSNQPQHF. For the CDR3, the DNA is TGTGCCAGCAGTTCCCAGAATAGCAATCAGCCCCAGCATTTT. V is TRBV28 and J is TRBJ1-5; D is uncertain. With 4 bases removed from V and 0 bases from J, the gap between germline ends came to 7 bases. This CDR3 region has 14 residues. Per germline, CDR1 MDHEN and CDR2 SYDVKM.